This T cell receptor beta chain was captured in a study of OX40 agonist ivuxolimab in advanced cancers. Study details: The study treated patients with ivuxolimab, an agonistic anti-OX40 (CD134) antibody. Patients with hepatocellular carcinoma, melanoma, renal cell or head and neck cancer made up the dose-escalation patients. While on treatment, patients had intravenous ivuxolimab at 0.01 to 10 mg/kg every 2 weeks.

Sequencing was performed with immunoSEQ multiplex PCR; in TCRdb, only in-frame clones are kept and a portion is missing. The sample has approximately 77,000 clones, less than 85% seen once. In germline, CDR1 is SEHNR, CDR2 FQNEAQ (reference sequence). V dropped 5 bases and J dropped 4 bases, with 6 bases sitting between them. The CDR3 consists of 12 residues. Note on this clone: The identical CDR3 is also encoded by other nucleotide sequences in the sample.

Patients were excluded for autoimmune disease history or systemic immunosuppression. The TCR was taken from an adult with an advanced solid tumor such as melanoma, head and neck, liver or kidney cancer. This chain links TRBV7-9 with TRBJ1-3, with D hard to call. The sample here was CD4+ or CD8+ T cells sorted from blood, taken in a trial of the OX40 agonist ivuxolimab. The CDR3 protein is CASSPQGNTIYF. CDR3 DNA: TGTGCCAGCAGCCCACAGGGAAACACCATATATTTT.